The entry below gives a single T cell receptor (beta chain) sequence along with its context. This clone was detected only a few times. The target of this receptor is not known. Per-base quality was not reported, and no clone a single base away is much larger than it. CDR3 length: 13 amino acids, cysteine to phenylalanine. Only the CDR3 DNA stays, 39 bases, in frame from base 1. CDR1 and CDR2 are drawn from the germline V gene (reference sequence): GTSNPN, SVGIG. V loses 4 bases at its end and J loses 5 bases; junction bases beyond the gene matches: 4. The entire amount of isolated RNA was reverse transcribed using the High Capacity cDNA Reverse Transcription Kit, so the sequenced TCRB transcripts were expressed ones. Deep immunoSEQ sequencing was applied to naive, central memory and regulatory T cell samples, giving an average of about 3.57 million total reads per sample. Sorted cells were lysed in RLT buffer and RNA was extracted with DNase-treated RNeasy Micro or Mini kits, depending on cell number. To prevent cross-contamination, every cell subset was processed on its own, while patient and healthy donor samples were processed together. The immunoSEQ multiplex PCR was used to amplify TCRB sequences from cDNA, generating 87-bp fragments that spanned the CDR3 region. The amplicons were sequenced using the Illumina HiSeq platform. The study's processing was this. PCR bias was computationally corrected using synthetic template baselines, reads within Hamming distance 2 were collapsed, and singletons that could not be merged were discarded. Reads were aligned to IMGT to assign V, D and J genes, CDR3 length, and insertions or deletions at six rearrangement sites. Clonotype counts were normalized to sorted cell number within each subset before computing true diversity and Gini coefficients with the tcR R package. The overlap coefficient, calculated on TCRB nucleotide sequences, was used to measure repertoire sharing. Out-of-frame TCRB sequences from naive cells were analyzed to stand in for the pre-selection repertoire. In TCRdb, the immuneACCESS table is reduced to in-frame sequences with V and J assigned. These tables do not hold every clone; where another copy was compared, an unresolved V gene accounts for under half, and the others remain unexplained. That table supplies the V and J calls and clone size; D and trimming were determined from the DNA. For this sample there are some 150,000 clones; under 11% appear just once. The ten top clones hold under 1.5% of the sample.

This specimen comes from a study of beta chain features in type 1 diabetes (dated by TCRdb to 2017 to 2018). Describing the broader study: Mean age, gender distribution, total cell number and subset yield were not different between patients and healthy donors. Across all samples, almost 110 million sorted cells were examined, and cell number per subset correlated strongly with RNA yield. In the study, TCRB repertoires of sorted circulating CD4+ T cell subsets from recently diagnosed type 1 diabetes patients were compared with those of matched healthy donors. Regulatory and stem cell-like memory subsets were isolated from only 8 patients and 8 healthy donors, whereas naive and central memory subsets came from all 30 or so donors.

From each donor, a single peripheral blood sample of about 116 mL on average was drawn into heparinised tubes. A BD FACSAria II was used to sort naive, central memory, regulatory and stem cell-like memory CD4+ T cells with a panel that included CD45RO, CCR7, CD25, CD127, CD95 and CD27. All sorted populations exceeded 98% purity. PBMCs were isolated right away by Lymphoprep density gradient centrifugation and were stained directly, without culture. So that batch effects would be minimized, each experiment stained and sorted samples in pairs, pairing one healthy donor with one patient. The full study reports these points: Type 1 diabetes patients showed a moderate but significant shortening of TCRB CDR3 length in all four CD4+ subsets. Naive, central memory and regulatory TCRB repertoires appeared to be more similar among patients than among healthy donors. Because the HLA sub-analyses included only small numbers of individuals, any influence of HLA type on TCRB rearrangement was left unresolved. At VDJ recombination sites, type 1 diabetes patients had fewer insertions and more deleted nucleotides, which implies abnormalities in thymic rearrangement. Shorter templates might be favored by PCR, yet because patient and control samples were amplified and corrected together, any such skew would affect both groups equally. Sequencing cDNA rather than genomic DNA could over-represent highly expressing activated cells, although activation and CD3 levels did not differ between groups.

What was sequenced was naive CD4+ T cells from blood. The sample's cell subset or site, from its label and the paper: true naive CD4+ T cells. The sequence came from a man in his late teens or twenties in good health. Here the chain combines TRBV30 and TRBJ2-2; TRBD1 fits 7 bases in the junction. The CDR3 protein is CAWNEQGTGELFF. In nucleotides, the sequence is TGTGCCTGGAACGAACAGGGGACCGGGGAGCTGTTTTTT.